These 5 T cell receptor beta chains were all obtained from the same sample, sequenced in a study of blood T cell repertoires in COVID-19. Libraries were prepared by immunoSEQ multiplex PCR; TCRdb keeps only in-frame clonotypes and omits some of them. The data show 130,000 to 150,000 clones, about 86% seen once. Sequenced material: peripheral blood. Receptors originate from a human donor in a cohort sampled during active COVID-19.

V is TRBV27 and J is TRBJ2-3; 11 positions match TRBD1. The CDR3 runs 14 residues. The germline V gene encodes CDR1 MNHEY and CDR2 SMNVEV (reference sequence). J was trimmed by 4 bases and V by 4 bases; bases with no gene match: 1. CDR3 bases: TGTGCCAGCAGTTCGGGACAGGGGGCAGATACGCAGTATTTT. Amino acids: CASSSGQGADTQYF.

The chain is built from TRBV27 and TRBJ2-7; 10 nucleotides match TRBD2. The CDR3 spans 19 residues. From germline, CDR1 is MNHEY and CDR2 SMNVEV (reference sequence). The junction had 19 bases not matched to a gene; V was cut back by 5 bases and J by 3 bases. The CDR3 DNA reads TGTGCCAGCAGTGGATCGGAAGGGGGTGCTAGCGGGAGAAACTACGAGCAGTACTTC. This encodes CASSGSEGGASGRNYEQYF.

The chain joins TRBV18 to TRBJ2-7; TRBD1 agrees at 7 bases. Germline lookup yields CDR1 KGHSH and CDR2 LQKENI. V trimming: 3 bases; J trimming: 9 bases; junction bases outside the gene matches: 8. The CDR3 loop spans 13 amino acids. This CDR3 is CASSPSQGMGQYF. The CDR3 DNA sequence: TGTGCCAGCTCACCCTCACAGGGGATGGGGCAGTACTTC. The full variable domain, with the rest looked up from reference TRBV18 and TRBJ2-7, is NAGVMQNPRHLVRRRGQEARLRCSPMKGHSHVYWYRQLPEEGLKFMVYLQKENIIDESGMPKERFSAEFPKEGPSILRIQQVVRGDSAAYFCASSPSQGMGQYFGPGTRLTVT.

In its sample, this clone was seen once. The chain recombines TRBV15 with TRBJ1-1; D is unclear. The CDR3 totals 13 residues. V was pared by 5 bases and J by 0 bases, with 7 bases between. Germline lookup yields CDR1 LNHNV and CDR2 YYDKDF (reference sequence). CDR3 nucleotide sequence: TGTGCCACCAGCGCCGACATGAACACTGAAGCTTTCTTT. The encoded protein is CATSADMNTEAFF.

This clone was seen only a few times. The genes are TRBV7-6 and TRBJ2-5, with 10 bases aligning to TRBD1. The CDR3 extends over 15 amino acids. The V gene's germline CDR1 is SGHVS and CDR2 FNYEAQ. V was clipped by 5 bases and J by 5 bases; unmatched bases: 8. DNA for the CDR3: TGTGCCAGCAGCGAACAAGGGACAGGGGAGGAGACCCAGTACTTC. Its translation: CASSEQGTGEETQYF. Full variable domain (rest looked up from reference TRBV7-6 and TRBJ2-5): GAGVSQSPRYKVTKRGQDVALRCDPISGHVSLYWYRQALGQGPEFLTYFNYEAQQDKSGLPNDRFSAERPEGSISTLTIQRTEQRDSAMYRCASSEQGTGEETQYFGPGTRLLVL.